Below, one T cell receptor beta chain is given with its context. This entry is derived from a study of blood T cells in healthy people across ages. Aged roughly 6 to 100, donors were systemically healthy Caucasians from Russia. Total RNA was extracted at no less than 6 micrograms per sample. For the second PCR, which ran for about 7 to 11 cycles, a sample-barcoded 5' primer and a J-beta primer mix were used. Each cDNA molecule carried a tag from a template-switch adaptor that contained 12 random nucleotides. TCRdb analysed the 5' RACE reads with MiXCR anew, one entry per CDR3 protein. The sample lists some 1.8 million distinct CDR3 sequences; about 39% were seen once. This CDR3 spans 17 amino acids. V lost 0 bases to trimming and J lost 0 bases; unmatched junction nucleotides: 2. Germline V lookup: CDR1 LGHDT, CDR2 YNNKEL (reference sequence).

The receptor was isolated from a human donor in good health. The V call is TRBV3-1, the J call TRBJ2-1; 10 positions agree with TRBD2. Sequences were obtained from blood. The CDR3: CASSQDLAGASYNEQFF. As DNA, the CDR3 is TGTGCCAGCAGCCAAGACCTAGCGGGGGCCTCCTACAATGAGCAGTTCTTC.